The 13 T cell receptor beta chains reported below all come from one sample, sequenced in a study of T cell responses to AZD1222 COVID-19 vaccine. Assay: immunoSEQ multiplex PCR; the TCRdb copy retains only in-frame clones and omits some. The sample consists of roughly 150,000 clones, more than 85% of them appearing once. Here the sequenced sample was peripheral blood, taken on day 0 of AZD1222 vaccination. The receptors shown here come from an adult in good health.

This chain links TRBV11-2 with TRBJ1-1; 8 bases align to TRBD1. The CDR3 runs 13 residues. Germline trimming cut 4 bases from V and 5 bases from J; bases unmatched to any gene: 3. Germline CDR1 reads SGHAT; CDR2 reads FQNNGV. Here the CDR3 reads CASSSGGWTEAFF. DNA of the CDR3: TGTGCCAGCAGCTCAGGGGGCTGGACTGAAGCTTTCTTT.

The chain is built from TRBV28 and TRBJ1-6; D possibly corresponds to TRBD1 (6 bases). Trimming removed 5 bases at V and 7 bases at J, with 18 bases between. This CDR3 has 16 amino acids. Germline CDR1 and CDR2: MDHEN and SYDVKM. The CDR3 DNA reads TGTGCCAGCAGTCAAATGGGGGACACCACCAATTCACCCCTCCACTTT. Protein sequence: CASSQMGDTTNSPLHF.

This chain connects TRBV7-2 to TRBJ2-3; TRBD2 is a possible D gene (7 bases). Germline V CDR1 and CDR2: SGHTA, FQGNSA. The CDR3 is made up of 16 amino acids. V lost 1 base, J lost 4 bases, and 15 bases lay in between. CDR3 nucleotides: TGTGCCAGCAGCTTAGTCGGAGGGGGGGCCTCAGATACGCAGTATTTT. Amino acids: CASSLVGGGASDTQYF. Together with reference TRBV7-2 and TRBJ2-3, the CDR3 gives the full variable domain: GAGVSQSPSNKVTEKGKDVELRCDPISGHTALYWYRQSLGQGLEFLIYFQGNSAPDKSGLPSDRFSAERTGGSVSTLTIQRTQQEDSAVYLCASSLVGGGASDTQYFGPGTRLTVL.

The chain is built from TRBV6-5 and TRBJ1-6, with D perhaps matching TRBD1 (5 bases). The CDR3 loop spans 15 amino acids. The V gene lost 8 bases and the J gene lost 7 bases, with 18 bases spanning the gap. Germline CDR1 and CDR2: MNHEY and SVGAGI. The CDR3 is CASGGFPATNSPLHF. The CDR3, as DNA: TGTGCCAGCGGGGGGTTCCCAGCCACAAATTCACCCCTCCACTTT.

V is TRBV12-3 or TRBV12-4 and J is TRBJ2-2; TRBD2 is a possible D gene (5 bases). V was pared by 6 bases and J by 6 bases, with 8 bases between. The CDR3 totals 12 residues. The CDR3 bases are TGTGCCAGCAGGAGGGCAGCCGGGGAGCTGTTTTTT. Translated, it gives CASRRAAGELFF.

The chain employs TRBV11-2 and TRBJ2-3; 12 bases fit TRBD2. There are 18 residues in the CDR3. V was clipped by 1 base and J by 5 bases; unmatched bases: 10. Germline CDR1 and CDR2: SGHAT and FQNNGV. The CDR3 here is CASSLGRTSGEYGDTQYF. As DNA, the CDR3 is TGTGCCAGCAGCTTAGGTCGGACTAGCGGGGAGTACGGAGATACGCAGTATTTT.

V gene TRBV6-4 combines with J gene TRBJ1-6, with D unresolved. The V and J ends lost 0 bases and 7 bases respectively, with 10 bases between them. This CDR3 is built from 15 residues. Germline V gene lookup returns CDR1 MRHNA and CDR2 SNTAGT. The CDR3, as DNA: TGTGCCAGCAGTGACTCGTCATCCCAAAATTCACCCCTCCACTTT. Residues: CASSDSSSQNSPLHF.

In its sample, this clone was seen once. This rearrangement joins TRBV5-6 to TRBJ2-2; perhaps TRBD2 as D (5 bases). This CDR3 spans 15 amino acids. V was shortened by 6 bases and J by 0 bases, with 12 bases between the two germline ends. The germline V gene has CDR1 SGHDT and CDR2 YYEEEE. Written as DNA, the CDR3 is TGTGCCAGCACCCTCTGGGGAGCGAACACCGGGGAGCTGTTTTTT. It codes for CASTLWGANTGELFF.

The genes are TRBV21-1 and TRBJ2-5; the D call TRBD2 from the table was never checked on the DNA. TRBV21-1 is tagged as a pseudogene. The CDR3 runs to 10 residues. The CDR3 here is CASSGRGADF. For the CDR3, the DNA is TGTGCCAGCAGCGGGAGGGGGGCGGACTTC.

The table lists this clone with a few counts. This chain connects TRBV5-4 to TRBJ2-7; D not certain. The CDR3 has 11 residues. CDR1 is SGHNT and CDR2 is YYREEE in the germline V gene (reference sequence). V was trimmed by 2 bases and J by 3 bases, leaving 3 bases between them. Here the CDR3 reads CASSLNYEQYF. In DNA, the CDR3 is TGTGCCAGCAGCTTAAACTACGAGCAGTACTTC.

The DNA for the CDR3 is TGTGCCAGCAGTACACGACAGGGCTCTAACTATGGCTACACCTTC. It is translated as CASSTRQGSNYGYTF. The chain is built from TRBV6-2 or TRBV6-3 and TRBJ1-2; 7 bases agree with TRBD1. CDR1 and CDR2 (germline): MNHEY, SVGEGT. V trimming: 5 bases; J trimming: 0 bases; junction bases outside the gene matches: 6. The CDR3 spans 15 residues.

The V and J genes are TRBV28 and TRBJ1-2, with 9 bases matching TRBD1. V shed 4 bases and J 3 bases; nucleotides not matched to a gene: 15. This CDR3 is 18 amino acids long. The V gene's germline CDR1 is MDHEN and CDR2 SYDVKM. In DNA, the CDR3 is TGTGCCAGCAGTTACCCGGGGACAGGGCCCTCAATGGACTATGGCTACACCTTC. It codes for CASSYPGTGPSMDYGYTF.

The V gene is TRBV4-3, the J gene TRBJ2-2, with D possibly matching TRBD1 (5 bases). Trimming pared 4 bases from V and 2 bases from J, leaving 8 bases between. This CDR3 region has 14 residues. Germline CDR1 is LGHNA and CDR2 is YSLEER. The CDR3 nucleotides are TGCGCCAGCAGCCTAGACAGTAACACCGGGGAGCTGTTTTTT. Residues: CASSLDSNTGELFF.